This TCR beta chain was recovered during a study of technical replicates of blood from a handful of donors. CDR1 KGHSH and CDR2 LQKENI come from the germline V gene. This CDR3 is 12 amino acids long. After removal of 4 bases from V and 7 bases from J, the junction contained 3 bases not matched to a gene. Profiled with immunoSEQ multiplex PCR; TCRdb holds only in-frame clones, not every one. The sample has 15,000 to 20,000 clones; around 87% are singletons. This clone was observed a few times. The identical CDR3 is also encoded by other nucleotide sequences in the sample. This chain links TRBV18 with TRBJ1-1; TRBD1 aligns across 7 bases. Material for sequencing was PBMCs. This receptor was obtained from a human donor in good health. The CDR3 spells CASSQGQNEAFF. CDR3 bases: TGTGCCAGCTCACAGGGACAGAATGAAGCTTTCTTT.